This is a list of T cell receptor beta chains from one sample in a study of identical twins. TCRdb analysed the 5' RACE reads with MiXCR anew, one entry per CDR3 protein. The table records approximately 890,000 distinct CDR3 sequences, about 12% of them present only once. This sample also belongs to another study, concerning yellow fever vaccine responses in identical twins.

Sequencing was performed on PBMCs. Receptors originate from a woman under 30 in good health. The CDR3 runs from the conserved cysteine through the conserved F or W. The D gene is left open where the match is weak. Where a row states a size, it is once, few, many or the class of an expanded clone; other rows omit it.

J: TRBJ2-3; V: TRBV28; size: few; D: TRBD2; CDR3: CASSSLAALPPDTQYF; DNA: TGTGCCAGCAGTTCTCTAGCGGCCCTTCCTCCAGATACGCAGTATTTT
J: TRBJ2-1; V: TRBV7-8; size: few; D: .; CDR3: CASTGPDPSYNEQFF; DNA: TGTGCCAGCACCGGACCGGACCCCTCCTACAATGAGCAGTTCTTC
J: TRBJ2-3; V: TRBV29-1; size: many; D: .; CDR3: CSARYGRRGSTDTQYF; DNA: TGCAGCGCCAGATACGGGAGACGCGGTAGCACAGATACGCAGTATTTT
J: TRBJ2-3; V: TRBV10-1; size: .; D: .; CDR3: CASSESGALPTDTQYF; DNA: TGCGCCAGCAGTGAGTCCGGCGCCCTTCCCACAGATACGCAGTATTTT
J: TRBJ2-1; V: TRBV9; size: few; D: .; CDR3: CASSETGSSYNEQFF; DNA: TGTGCCAGCAGCGAAACAGGGAGCTCCTACAATGAGCAGTTCTTC
J: TRBJ2-1; V: TRBV15; size: few; D: TRBD1; CDR3: CATSRDQGVGEQFF; DNA: TGTGCCACCAGCAGAGATCAGGGGGTGGGCGAGCAGTTCTTC
J: TRBJ1-3; V: TRBV6-1; size: many; D: .; CDR3: CASTGRSSGNTIYF; DNA: TGTGCCAGCACCGGACGGTCCTCTGGAAACACCATATATTTT
J: TRBJ2-5; V: TRBV7-8; size: many; D: .; CDR3: CASSPPTGIQETQYF; DNA: TGTGCCAGCAGCCCCCCGACAGGCATACAAGAGACCCAGTACTTC
J: TRBJ1-1; V: TRBV12-3/TRBV12-4; size: .; D: .; CDR3: CASSSGAANTEAFF; DNA: TGTGCCAGCAGTTCCGGGGCGGCGAACACTGAAGCTTTCTTT
J: TRBJ1-5; V: TRBV19; size: .; D: .; CDR3: CASSIGEVISGPQHF; DNA: TGTGCCAGTAGTATAGGAGAAGTGATATCGGGGCCCCAGCATTTT
J: TRBJ2-3; V: TRBV20-1; size: few; D: .; CDR3: CSARETGGWADTQYF; DNA: TGCAGTGCTAGAGAGACGGGGGGCTGGGCAGATACGCAGTATTTT
J: TRBJ2-5; V: TRBV28; size: .; D: TRBD1; CDR3: CASSLGDSKETQYF; DNA: TGTGCCAGCAGTTTAGGGGACAGTAAAGAGACCCAGTACTTC
J: TRBJ2-5; V: TRBV12-3/TRBV12-4; size: .; D: TRBD2; CDR3: CASSIAGGIETQYF; DNA: TGTGCCAGCAGTATAGCGGGGGGTATAGAGACCCAGTACTTC
J: TRBJ2-5; V: TRBV7-8; size: few; D: TRBD2; CDR3: CASSLARRLAGDETQYF; DNA: TGTGCCAGCAGCTTAGCGAGGCGGCTAGCGGGAGATGAGACCCAGTACTTC
J: TRBJ2-2; V: TRBV7-9; size: .; D: .; CDR3: CASSLKGRGTGELFF; DNA: TGTGCCAGCAGCCTCAAGGGCAGAGGCACCGGGGAGCTGTTTTTT
J: TRBJ2-1; V: TRBV20-1; size: .; D: .; CDR3: CSASATGEGSYNEQFF; DNA: TGCAGTGCTAGCGCGACGGGAGAAGGCTCCTACAATGAGCAGTTCTTC
J: TRBJ2-1; V: TRBV4-2; size: few; D: TRBD2; CDR3: CASSQEGTSGRGAYNEQFF; DNA: TGTGCCAGCAGCCAAGAGGGGACTAGCGGGAGGGGGGCCTACAATGAGCAGTTCTTC
J: TRBJ2-2; V: TRBV12-3/TRBV12-4; size: .; D: .; CDR3: CPSSFLGTATGELFF; DNA: TGTCCCAGCAGTTTTTTGGGAACGGCCACCGGGGAGCTGTTTTTT
J: TRBJ1-4; V: TRBV28; size: few; D: .; CDR3: CASSFEGPFPTNEKLFF; DNA: TGTGCCAGCAGTTTCGAGGGACCCTTCCCAACTAATGAAAAACTGTTTTTT
J: TRBJ2-7; V: TRBV5-6; size: few; D: .; CDR3: CASSFRQSSYEQYF; DNA: TGTGCCAGCAGTTTTCGACAGAGCTCCTACGAGCAGTACTTC
J: TRBJ2-1; V: TRBV10-3; size: .; D: .; CDR3: CAISEMTDNEQFF; DNA: TGTGCCATCAGTGAGATGACAGACAATGAGCAGTTCTTC
J: TRBJ1-5; V: TRBV6-1; size: few; D: TRBD1; CDR3: CASSPNQGGINQPQHF; DNA: TGTGCCAGCAGTCCCAATCAGGGGGGGATCAATCAGCCCCAGCATTTT
J: TRBJ1-1; V: TRBV28; size: few; D: .; CDR3: CASSFPAYTEAFF; DNA: TGTGCCAGCAGTTTCCCGGCTTACACTGAAGCTTTCTTT
J: TRBJ2-1; V: TRBV5-1; size: .; D: TRBD2; CDR3: CASSQSAGERNEQFF; DNA: TGCGCCAGCAGCCAGTCTGCGGGAGAAAGGAATGAGCAGTTCTTC
J: TRBJ2-7; V: TRBV6-1; size: many; D: TRBD2; CDR3: CASSDRTSGFSYEQYF; DNA: TGTGCCAGCAGTGATCGGACTAGCGGGTTCTCCTACGAGCAGTACTTC